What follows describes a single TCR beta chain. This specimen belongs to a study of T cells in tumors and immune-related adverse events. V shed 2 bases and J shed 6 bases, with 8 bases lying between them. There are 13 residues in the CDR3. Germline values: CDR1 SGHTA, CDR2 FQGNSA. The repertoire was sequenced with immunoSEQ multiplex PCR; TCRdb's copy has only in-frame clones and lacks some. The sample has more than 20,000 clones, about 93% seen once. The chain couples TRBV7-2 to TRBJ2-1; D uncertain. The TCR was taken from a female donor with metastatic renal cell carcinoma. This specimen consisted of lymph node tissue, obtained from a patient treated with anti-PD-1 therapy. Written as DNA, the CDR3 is TGTGCCAGCAGCTTACTAAGTCTCAATGAGCAGTTCTTC. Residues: CASSLLSLNEQFF.